The 7 T cell receptor beta chains given below trace back to one sample, sequenced in a study of blood T cell repertoires in COVID-19. TCRdb keeps only in-frame clones here, not all; method: immunoSEQ multiplex PCR. Among around 250,000 clones listed, approximately 90% were seen once. Specimen: PBMCs or T cells enriched from blood (not recorded which). Receptor source: a man aged 35-49 years who had been exposed to COVID-19.

The chain couples TRBV9 to TRBJ2-1, with 9 positions matching TRBD2. V shed 3 bases and J 4 bases; nucleotides not matched to a gene: 8. The CDR3 length is 16 residues. Per germline, CDR1 SGDLS and CDR2 YYNGEE. The CDR3: CASSDPASGMYNEQFF. Written as DNA, the CDR3 is TGTGCCAGCAGCGACCCGGCTAGCGGGATGTACAATGAGCAGTTCTTC.

The rearrangement uses TRBV5-4 and TRBJ1-1, with a tentative D call TRBD1 (6 bases). The V end lost 4 bases, the J end lost 3 bases, and 13 bases lay between the germline ends. The CDR3 extends over 14 amino acids. CDR1 is SGHNT and CDR2 is YYREEE in the germline V gene (reference sequence). CDR3 bases: TGTGCCAGCAGCCTAGAGACAGGTTACACTGAAGCTTTCTTT. This codes for CASSLETGYTEAFF. Filled out from reference TRBV5-4 and TRBJ1-1, the complete variable domain reads ETGVTQSPTHLIKTRGQQVTLRCSSQSGHNTVSWYQQALGQGPQFIFQYYREEENGRGNFPPRFSGLQFPNYSSELNVNALELDDSALYLCASSLETGYTEAFFGQGTRLTVV.

This chain links TRBV5-1 with TRBJ1-6; D gene unclear. V gave up 5 bases and J gave up 6 bases, with 9 bases separating them. The CDR3 length is 13 residues. Germline V lookup: CDR1 SGHRS, CDR2 YFSETQ. The CDR3: CASRERVNSPLHF. The CDR3 region has the DNA TGCGCCAGCAGGGAGCGGGTTAATTCACCCCTCCACTTT.

The chain combines TRBV6-5 with TRBJ2-7; tentatively, D is TRBD1 (5 bases). The V end was cut by 2 bases, the J end by 4 bases, with 12 bases between. Germline V gene lookup returns CDR1 MNHEY and CDR2 SVGAGI. The CDR3 sequence is 14 residues long. The CDR3 protein is CASSYQGISYEQYF. CDR3 bases: TGTGCCAGCAGTTACCAGGGTATCTCTTACGAGCAGTACTTC.

The chain links TRBV6-5 to TRBJ1-2; 9 bases line up with TRBD1. After removal of 7 bases from V and 4 bases from J, the junction contained 7 bases not matched to a gene. CDR3 length: 14 residues. Looked up from germline, CDR1 is MNHEY and CDR2 is SVGAGI. The DNA for the CDR3 is TGTGCCAGCAACCCCGGGACAGGGCCCTATGGCTACACCTTC. Encoded protein: CASNPGTGPYGYTF.

This chain uses TRBV7-2 with TRBJ2-1; TRBD2 matches 9 bases. The J segment lost 2 bases and the V segment lost 2 bases, leaving 7 bases of the junction unmatched. This CDR3 region has 17 residues. Germline assignment: CDR1 SGHTA and CDR2 FQGNSA. DNA for the CDR3: TGTGCCAGCAGCTTACCCTCTAGCGGGGTTACCTACAATGAGCAGTTCTTC. Translated, it gives CASSLPSSGVTYNEQFF.

The chain employs TRBV11-3 and TRBJ2-4, with 7 positions matching TRBD2. V lost 6 bases and J lost 0; bases outside the gene matches: 8. CDR3 length equals 16 residues. The germline V gene encodes CDR1 SGHNT and CDR2 YENEEA. This CDR3 is CASSLSSGRAKNIQYF. CDR3 sequence (DNA): TGTGCCAGCAGTCTCTCTAGCGGCAGAGCCAAAAACATTCAGTACTTC.